The 4 T cell receptor beta chains below come from one sample, sequenced in a study of T-cell memory formation after mild COVID-19. MiXCR was run by TCRdb on the 5' RACE reads, yielding one entry per CDR3 protein. Among under 650,000 distinct CDR3 sequences listed, about 20% were seen once. The sequencing input was PBMCs or a T cell subset sorted from them (not recorded which). The receptors come from an adult woman who had mild COVID-19 (a few samples of this study predate the infection). Cell type and time point are not known.

This rearrangement joins TRBV5-1 to TRBJ2-2; 7 bases map to TRBD1. This CDR3 comprises 15 residues. J gave up 7 bases and V 1 base, and 7 bases lay outside the gene matches. Per germline, CDR1 SGHRS and CDR2 YFSETQ. The chain's CDR3 is CASSLRQGKGGELFF. The CDR3 coding sequence is TGCGCCAGCAGCTTGCGACAGGGAAAGGGCGGGGAGCTGTTTTTT.

This clonotype was seen just once. In DNA form, the CDR3 reads TGTGCCTGGAGTGTTGGTGCAGGGCTGGAGACCCAGTACTTC. This gives the protein CAWSVGAGLETQYF. The V gene is TRBV30, the J gene TRBJ2-5; TRBD1 is a possible D gene (5 bases). V dropped 0 bases and J dropped 5 bases, with 13 bases sitting between them. The CDR3 has 14 amino acids. The germline CDR1 and CDR2 sequences are GTSNPN and SVGIG (reference sequence).

In this sample, this clonotype turned up many times. The rearrangement uses TRBV7-6 and TRBJ2-5; a possible D gene is TRBD2 (6 bases). The CDR3 is 15 residues long. Trimming removed 1 base at V and 1 base at J, with 10 bases between. Germline CDR1 and CDR2: SGHVS and FNYEAQ. The DNA of the CDR3 is TGTGCCAGCAGCTTAGGATGGACTATCCAAGAGACCCAGTACTTC. This sequence encodes CASSLGWTIQETQYF.

In its sample, this clonotype was seen a few times. The rearrangement links TRBV4-1 to TRBJ2-7, with TRBD1 matching 8 bases. CDR1 and CDR2 from the germline V gene are MGHRA and YSYEKL. The ends lost 5 bases at V and 5 bases at J; junction bases unmatched: 14. The CDR3 loop spans 16 amino acids. CDR3 nucleotides: TGCGCCAGCAGCGCCCTTGGACAGGGTAATTTCCACGAGCAGTACTTC. As protein: CASSALGQGNFHEQYF.